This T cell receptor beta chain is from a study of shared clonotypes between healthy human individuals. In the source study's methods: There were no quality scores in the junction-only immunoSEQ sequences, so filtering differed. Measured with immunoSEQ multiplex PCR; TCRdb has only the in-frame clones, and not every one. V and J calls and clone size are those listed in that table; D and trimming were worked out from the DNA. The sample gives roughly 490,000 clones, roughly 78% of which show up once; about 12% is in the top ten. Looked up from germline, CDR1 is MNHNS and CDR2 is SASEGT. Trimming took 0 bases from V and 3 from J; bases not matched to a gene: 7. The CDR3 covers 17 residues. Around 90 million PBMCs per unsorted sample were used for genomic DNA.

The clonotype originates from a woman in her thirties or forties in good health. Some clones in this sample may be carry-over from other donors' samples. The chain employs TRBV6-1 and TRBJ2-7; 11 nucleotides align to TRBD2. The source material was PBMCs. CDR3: CASSEALTSGEFYEQYF. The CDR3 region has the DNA TGTGCCAGCAGTGAAGCCCTGACTAGCGGGGAGTTCTACGAGCAGTACTTC.